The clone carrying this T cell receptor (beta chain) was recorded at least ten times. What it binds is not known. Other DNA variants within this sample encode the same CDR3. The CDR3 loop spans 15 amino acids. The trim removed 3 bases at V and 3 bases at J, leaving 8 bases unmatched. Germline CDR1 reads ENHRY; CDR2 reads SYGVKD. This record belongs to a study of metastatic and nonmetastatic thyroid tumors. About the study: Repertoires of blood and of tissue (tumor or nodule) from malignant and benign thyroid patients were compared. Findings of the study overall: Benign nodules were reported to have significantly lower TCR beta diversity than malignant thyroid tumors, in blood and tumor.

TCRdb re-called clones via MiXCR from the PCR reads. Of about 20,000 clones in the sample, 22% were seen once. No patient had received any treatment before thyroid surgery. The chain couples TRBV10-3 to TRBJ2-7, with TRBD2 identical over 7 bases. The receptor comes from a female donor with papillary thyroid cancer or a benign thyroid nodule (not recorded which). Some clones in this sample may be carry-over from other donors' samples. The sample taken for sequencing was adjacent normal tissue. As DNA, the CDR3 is TGTGCCATCAGTGATCTGGCGGGAGTATTCTACGAGCAGTACTTC. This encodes CAISDLAGVFYEQYF.